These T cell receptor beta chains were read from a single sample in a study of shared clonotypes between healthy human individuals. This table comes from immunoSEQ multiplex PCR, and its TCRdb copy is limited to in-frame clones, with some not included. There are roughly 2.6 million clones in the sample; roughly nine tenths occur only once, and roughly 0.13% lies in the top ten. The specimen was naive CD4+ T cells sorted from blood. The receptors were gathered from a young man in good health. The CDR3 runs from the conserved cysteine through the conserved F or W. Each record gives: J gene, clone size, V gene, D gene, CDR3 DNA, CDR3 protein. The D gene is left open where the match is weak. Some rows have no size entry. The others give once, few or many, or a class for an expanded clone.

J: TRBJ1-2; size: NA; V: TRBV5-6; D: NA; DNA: TGTGCCAGCAGCTTTGGGGGACTTGATGGCTACACCTTC; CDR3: CASSFGGLDGYTF
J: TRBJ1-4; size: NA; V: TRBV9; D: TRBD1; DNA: TGTGCCAGCAGCCGAGACAGGGGAGGTGAAAAACTGTTTTTT; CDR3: CASSRDRGGEKLFF
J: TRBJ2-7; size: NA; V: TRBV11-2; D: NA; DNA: TGTGCCAGCAGCTTAATAGGGCAGGCGGGCTACGAGCAGTACTTC; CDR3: CASSLIGQAGYEQYF
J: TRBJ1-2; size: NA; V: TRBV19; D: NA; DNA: TGTGCCAGTAGTATTGCGGAGGCCGGAGACTATTATGGCTACACCTTC; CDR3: CASSIAEAGDYYGYTF
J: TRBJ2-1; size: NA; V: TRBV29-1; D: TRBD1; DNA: TGCAGCGTACACAGGGGATCCAATGAGCAGTTCTTC; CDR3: CSVHRGSNEQFF
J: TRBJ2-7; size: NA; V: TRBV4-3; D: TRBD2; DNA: TGCGCCAGCAGCCAAGAACCAGCGGGAGGGAACTACGAGCAGTACTTC; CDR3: CASSQEPAGGNYEQYF
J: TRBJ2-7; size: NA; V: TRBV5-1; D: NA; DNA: TGCGCCAGCAGCTTGGGCCCGCTCTACGAGCAGTACTTC; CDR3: CASSLGPLYEQYF
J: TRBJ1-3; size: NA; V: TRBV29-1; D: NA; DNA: TGCAGCGTTGCCCGGGACTCTGGAAACACCATATATTTT; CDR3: CSVARDSGNTIYF
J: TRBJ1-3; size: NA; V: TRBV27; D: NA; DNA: TGTGCCAGCAGTTTACTCGACAAGCCCATATATTTT; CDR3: CASSLLDKPIYF
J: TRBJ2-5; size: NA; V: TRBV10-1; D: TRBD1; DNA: TGCGCCAGCAGTGAGTCGGGGGGACAGGAAGAGACCCAGTACTTC; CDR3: CASSESGGQEETQYF
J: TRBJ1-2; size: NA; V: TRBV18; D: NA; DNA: TGTGCCAGCTCACCACAGAGTGACTATGGCTACACCTTC; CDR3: CASSPQSDYGYTF
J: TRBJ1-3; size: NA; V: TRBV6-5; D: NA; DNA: TGTGCCAGCAGGCCACATGCGGGAAACACCATATATTTT; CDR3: CASRPHAGNTIYF
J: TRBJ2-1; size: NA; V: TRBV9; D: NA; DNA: TGTGCCAGCAGCGTAGCTGGAGGGGAAGTCTTCAATGAGCAGTTCTTC; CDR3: CASSVAGGEVFNEQFF
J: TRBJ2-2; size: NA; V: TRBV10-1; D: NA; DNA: TGCGCCAGAAACCTACTTGGGGGGCCCACCGGGGAGCTGTTTTTT; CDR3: CARNLLGGPTGELFF
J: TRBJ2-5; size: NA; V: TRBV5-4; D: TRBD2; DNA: TGTGCCAGCAGCTCCCCGGCTAGCGGGTTCGAGGAGACCCAGTACTTC; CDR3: CASSSPASGFEETQYF
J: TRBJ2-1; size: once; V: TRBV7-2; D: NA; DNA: TGTGCCAGCAGCCCGGGACTTCTGAGCTCCTACAATGAGCAGTTCTTC; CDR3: CASSPGLLSSYNEQFF
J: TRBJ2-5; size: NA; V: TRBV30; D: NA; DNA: TGTGCCTGGAGTGGGTACAGACGCCAAGAGACCCAGTACTTC; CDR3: CAWSGYRRQETQYF
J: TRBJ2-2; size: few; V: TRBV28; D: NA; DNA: TGTGCCAGCAACCGGAACACCGGGGAGCTGTTTTTT; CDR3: CASNRNTGELFF
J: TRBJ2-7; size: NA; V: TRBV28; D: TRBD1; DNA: TGTGCCAGCAGTCAAGGGGGCAGATCCTACGAGCAGTACTTC; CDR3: CASSQGGRSYEQYF
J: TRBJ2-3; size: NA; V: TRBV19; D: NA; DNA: TGTGCCAGTAGTTTTGGACAACTCACAGATACGCAGTATTTT; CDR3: CASSFGQLTDTQYF
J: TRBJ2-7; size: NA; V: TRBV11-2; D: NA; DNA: TGTGCCAGCAGGCCCGACAGGAGCTACGAGCAGTACTTC; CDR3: CASRPDRSYEQYF
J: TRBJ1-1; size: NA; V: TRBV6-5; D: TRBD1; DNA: TGTGCCAGCAGTTACAGGGGGACAGGGATGAACACTGAAGCTTTCTTT; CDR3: CASSYRGTGMNTEAFF
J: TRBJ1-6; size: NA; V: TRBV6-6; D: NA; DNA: TGTGCCAGCAGTGATAAATCACCCCTCCACTTT; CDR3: CASSDKSPLHF
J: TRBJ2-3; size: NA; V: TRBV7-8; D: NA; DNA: TGTGCCAGCAGCTATACTGTGACAGCGAGCACAGATACGCAGTATTTT; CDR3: CASSYTVTASTDTQYF
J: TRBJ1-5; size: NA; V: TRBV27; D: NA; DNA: TGTGCCAGCAGTTTAAGGTATCTGGGGGTGGGCAATCAGCCCCAGCATTTT; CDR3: CASSLRYLGVGNQPQHF
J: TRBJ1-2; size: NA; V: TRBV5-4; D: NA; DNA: TGTGCCAGCAGATCTGGTGGGGAAAACTATGGCTACACCTTC; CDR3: CASRSGGENYGYTF
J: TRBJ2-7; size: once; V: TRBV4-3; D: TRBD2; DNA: TGCGCCAGCAGCCATGGCCAGCGGGAGGTCCCCTACGAGCAGTACTTC; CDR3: CASSHGQREVPYEQYF
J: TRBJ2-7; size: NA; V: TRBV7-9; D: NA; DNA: TGTGCCAGCAGCTTAGCGGTAGGCTCCTACGAGCAGTACTTC; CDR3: CASSLAVGSYEQYF
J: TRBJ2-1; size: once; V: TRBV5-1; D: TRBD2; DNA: TGCGCCAGCAAAGCGGGAGCGGATTACAATGAGCAGTTCTTC; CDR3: CASKAGADYNEQFF
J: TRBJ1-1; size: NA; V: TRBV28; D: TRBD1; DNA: TGTGCCAGCAGTTTCCCCCGGCAGGGGGGAACTGAAGCTTTCTTT; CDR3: CASSFPRQGGTEAFF
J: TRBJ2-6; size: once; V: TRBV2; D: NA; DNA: TGTGCCAGCAGTGAAGCGGGCGGGGCATCCGGGGCCAACGTCCTGACTTTC; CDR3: CASSEAGGASGANVLTF
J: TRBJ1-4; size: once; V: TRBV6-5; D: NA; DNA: TGTGCCAGCAGTTACTCCTGGGGCACTAATGAAAAACTGTTTTTT; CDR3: CASSYSWGTNEKLFF
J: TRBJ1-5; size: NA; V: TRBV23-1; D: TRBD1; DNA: TGCGCCAGCAGTCAACCCTCAGGGGGCTGCAATCAGCCCCAGCATTTT; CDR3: CASSQPSGGCNQPQHF
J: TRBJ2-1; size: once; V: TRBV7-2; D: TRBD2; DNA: TGTGCCAGCAGCCGGACCATTCTAGGCGGGAGTCTATACAATGAGCAGTTCTTC; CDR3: CASSRTILGGSLYNEQFF
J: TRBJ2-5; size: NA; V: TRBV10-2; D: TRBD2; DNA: TGCGCCAGCAGTGAAAAGCGGGGGGGCCTTTGGGTAGAGACCCAGTACTTC; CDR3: CASSEKRGGLWVETQYF
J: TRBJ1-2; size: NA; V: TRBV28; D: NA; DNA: TGTGCCAGCAGTCCCCCCGGAGGGGCGGACTATGGCTACACCTTC; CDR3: CASSPPGGADYGYTF
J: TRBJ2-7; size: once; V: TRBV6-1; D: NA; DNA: TGTGCCAGCAGTGAAAGGGTGACAGAGTACTACGAGCAGTACTTC; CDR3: CASSERVTEYYEQYF
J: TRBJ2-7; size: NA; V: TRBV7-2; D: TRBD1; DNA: TGTGCCAGCAGCCGGGACAGGGTCGAGCAGTACTTC; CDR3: CASSRDRVEQYF
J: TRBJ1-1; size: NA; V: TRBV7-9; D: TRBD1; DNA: TGTGCCAGCAGCCCAAGACAGGGGAGGGGCACTGAAGCTTTCTTT; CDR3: CASSPRQGRGTEAFF
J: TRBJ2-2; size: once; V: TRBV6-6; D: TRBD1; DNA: TGTGCCAGCAGCCCAGGGGGCGCATCCGGGGAGCTGTTTTTT; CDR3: CASSPGGASGELFF
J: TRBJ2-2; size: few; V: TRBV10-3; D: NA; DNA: TGTGCCATCAGTGAGTCCGGGGTTTTGACCGGGGAGCTGTTTTTT; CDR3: CAISESGVLTGELFF
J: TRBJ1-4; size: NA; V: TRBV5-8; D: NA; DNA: TGTGCCAGCAGCCACGAGGGAAGGATAAGTGAAAAACTGTTTTTT; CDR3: CASSHEGRISEKLFF
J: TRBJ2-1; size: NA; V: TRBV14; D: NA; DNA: TGTGCCAGCAGCCAAGATTATGCAGTCTCCTACAATGAGCAGTTCTTC; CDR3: CASSQDYAVSYNEQFF
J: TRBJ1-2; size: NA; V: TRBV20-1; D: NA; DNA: TGCAGTGCCCCGGCGGGGGGCTACACCTTC; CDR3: CSAPAGGYTF
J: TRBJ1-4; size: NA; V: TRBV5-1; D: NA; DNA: TGCGCCAGCAGCCCCCTTGGCATTCTCGGTGAAAAACTGTTTTTT; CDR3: CASSPLGILGEKLFF